What follows is one T cell receptor (beta chain) and its context. Its antigen is still unknown. Base qualities were left out, and no much larger clone turns up one base away. This specimen comes from a study of blood T cell repertoires in COVID-19 (TCRdb year 2020). A note on the overall study: Samples covering the acute and convalescent phases of COVID-19 were provided by collaborators in the United States, Italy and Spain. Nearly every sample came with metadata listing a de-identified subject ID, COVID-19 status, age in years and sex. Deeply sampled blood TCRbeta repertoires from subjects exposed to, actively infected with, or recovered from COVID-19 were included in the dataset. The material from the prospective study consisted of cDNA or gDNA derived from T cells, B-cell-depleted T cells, or PBMCs. Where HLA class I and class II types were available, the types were taken from metadata supplied by the sample provider, not from assay-based typing. Samples were obtained from the ongoing ImmuneRACE study (first 160 participants) and from 950 to 1,500 subjects provided by 6 global collaborators. The repertoires were made available in a free public database intended to serve as a resource for research on the immune response to SARS-CoV-2.

Each collaborating institution followed its own protocols to collect whole blood in K2EDTA tubes. For TCRbeta analysis, collaborators shipped samples as frozen whole blood, isolated PBMCs, or DNA extracted from either of those sample types. TCRbeta CDR3 regions were amplified from genomic DNA using the immunoSEQ Assay, a bias-controlled multiplex PCR. Under the source paper's analysis protocol: Nucleated cell counts per sample were estimated from amplification of reference gene primers within the assay. To quantify the absolute abundance of each unique TCRbeta CDR3 rearrangement, sequence reads were collapsed and filtered. For each sample, productive Simpson clonality was calculated as the square root of Simpson's diversity index across productive rearrangements. Entries here come from immuneACCESS through TCRdb and include only in-frame sequences with V and J called. Some clones fail to appear in such tables; in the studies checked, an unresolved V gene covers under half of the shortfall, and the cause of the remainder is unknown. V and J calls and clone size come straight from that table; D and trimming were deduced from the DNA. This sample holds fewer than 60,000 clones; roughly nine tenths were observed only once. The ten largest account for under 4.5% of the sample.

CDR1 is given as SGHRS and CDR2 as YFSETQ, both from the germline V gene. The CDR3 spans 12 residues, from the cysteine through the phenylalanine. Only CDR3 DNA is held: 36 bases, read in frame from base 1. V ends up 5 bases short and J 8 bases short, with an unmatched junction base count of 4. The research as a whole found: How much clinical and demographic metadata was included differed by source and by participant, and the metadata was provided uncurated.

This sequence uses TRBV5-1 and TRBJ1-1, and 9 junctional nucleotides match TRBD1. Sequencing was carried out using peripheral blood. This sequence originates from a human donor in a cohort sampled during active COVID-19. The DNA is as follows: TGCGCCAGCAGGACAGGGGGGGCAGAAGCTTTCTTT. Its coded protein is CASRTGGAEAFF.